These 29 T cell receptor beta chains originate from one sample sequenced in a study of T cells in Graves' hyperthyroidism and ophthalmopathy. It was RNA transcripts that yielded the amplified TCR beta CDR3 regions. The TCR CDR3 first-round RT-PCR relied on the HTBI primer set. TCRdb independently ran MiXCR on the multiplex PCR reads; one entry per CDR3 protein. The sample lists 300,000 to 450,000 distinct CDR3 sequences, about 14% occurring once. The material sequenced was blood. Source of these receptors: a woman younger than 45 with Graves' ophthalmopathy.

This clonotype occurred many times. This chain links TRBV30 with TRBJ1-4; TRBD1 matches 7 bases. The CDR3 is made up of 15 amino acids. The V and J ends lost 3 bases and 8 bases, in that order; junction bases with no gene match: 12. The germline CDR1 and CDR2 sequences are GTSNPN and SVGIG (reference sequence). The chain's CDR3 is CAWSDGHRGGEKLFF. CDR3 nucleotide sequence: TGTGCCTGGAGCGACGGTCACAGGGGAGGGGAAAAACTGTTTTTT.

The chain is built from TRBV28 and TRBJ1-2; TRBD1 matches 12 bases. The ends lost 7 bases at V and 7 bases at J; junction bases unmatched: 13. The CDR3 is 16 residues long. CDR1 and CDR2 from the germline V gene are MDHEN and SYDVKM. The CDR3 DNA reads TGTGCCAGCACTCCGGGACAGGGGGCTCTTCTCCGTGGCTACACCTTC. It specifies CASTPGQGALLRGYTF.

This clonotype was detected many times. The gene calls are TRBV3-1 and TRBJ2-7, with 8 nucleotides matching TRBD2. From germline, CDR1 is LGHDT and CDR2 YNNKEL (reference sequence). CDR3 length equals 15 residues. With 1 base clipped from V and 5 bases from J, the junction kept 7 bases outside the gene matches. The CDR3 loop is CASSQVAGGPHEQYF. For the CDR3, the DNA is TGTGCCAGCAGCCAAGTGGCGGGGGGCCCCCACGAGCAGTACTTC.

Ten or more counts support this clonotype. V usage is TRBV28 and J usage is TRBJ1-2, with 8 bases aligning to TRBD1. CDR1 and CDR2 from the germline V gene are MDHEN and SYDVKM. CDR3 length: 16 residues. V lost 2 bases, J lost 3 bases, and 8 bases stayed unmatched. The CDR3 DNA is TGTGCCAGCAGTTTACCCCTTCAGGGGGCCTACTATGGCTACACCTTC. This sequence encodes CASSLPLQGAYYGYTF.

The chain recombines TRBV19 with TRBJ1-5; D is perhaps TRBD1 (5 bases). Germline V gene data show CDR1 as LNHDA and CDR2 as SQIVND (reference sequence). The CDR3 covers 15 residues. V was clipped by 3 bases and J by 5 bases, with 14 bases between them. The CDR3 region has the DNA TGTGCCAGTAGTATTTTCCGGTTGACAGATCAGCCCCAGCATTTT. This encodes CASSIFRLTDQPQHF.

This clonotype was seen more than once but under ten times. This chain connects TRBV6-1 to TRBJ2-1; D ambiguous. Trimming removed 5 bases at V and 1 base at J, with 9 bases between. This CDR3 spans 14 amino acids. Germline V gene lookup returns CDR1 MNHNS and CDR2 SASEGT. As DNA, the CDR3 is TGTGCCAGCAGTTATTTTTCTTCCTACAATGAGCAGTTCTTC. It specifies CASSYFSSYNEQFF.

About this clonotype: It may be a read error: a sequence one base away is much more abundant. The J gene is TRBJ2-2, the V gene TRBV20-1; no definite D call. V dropped 5 bases and J dropped 4 bases, with 11 bases sitting between them. This CDR3 is 13 amino acids long. Germline V CDR1 and CDR2: DFQATT, SNEGSKA (reference sequence). CDR3 coding DNA: TGCAGTGCTTCCCGACTTAGCACCGGGGAGCTGTTTTTT. This sequence encodes CSASRLSTGELFF.

This clonotype was seen a few times. This sequence joins TRBV15 and TRBJ1-1; D gene ambiguous. The germline V gene encodes CDR1 LNHNV and CDR2 YYDKDF (reference sequence). The CDR3 loop spans 13 amino acids. Between the trimmed V and J ends, which lost 0 bases and 7 bases, there was a span of 9 bases. CDR3 region: CATSRDRTIEAFF. CDR3 DNA: TGTGCCACCAGCAGAGATCGCACAATTGAAGCTTTCTTT. The full variable domain, with the rest looked up from reference TRBV15 and TRBJ1-1, is DAMVIQNPRYQVTQFGKPVTLSCSQTLNHNVMYWYQQKSSQAPKLLFHYYDKDFNNEADTPDNFQSRRPNTSFCFLDIRSPGLGDTAMYLCATSRDRTIEAFFGQGTRLTVV.

In its sample, this clonotype was seen many times. The rearrangement joins TRBV15 to TRBJ2-5; 8 positions agree with TRBD1. The V and J ends lost 4 bases and 1 base, in that order; junction bases with no gene match: 5. Germline V gene sequence: CDR1 LNHNV, CDR2 YYDKDF (reference sequence). There are 15 residues in the CDR3. The CDR3 nucleotides read TGTGCCACCAGCACCTACAGGGGGAGCCAAGAGACCCAGTACTTC. This sequence encodes CATSTYRGSQETQYF.

V gene TRBV6-1 combines with J gene TRBJ2-1; D gene uncertain. V dropped 3 bases and J dropped 6 bases, with 9 bases sitting between them. The CDR3 sequence is 13 residues long. Per the germline V gene, CDR1 is MNHNS and CDR2 is SASEGT. CDR3 region: CASSEPVPNEQFF. CDR3 nucleotide sequence: TGTGCCAGCAGTGAGCCCGTTCCCAATGAGCAGTTCTTC.

The table lists this clonotype with many counts. This chain links TRBV3-1 with TRBJ1-4, with a tentative D call TRBD1 (5 bases). V lost 0 bases to trimming and J lost 13 bases, with 12 bases between them. The CDR3 spans 13 residues. Germline assignment: CDR1 LGHDT and CDR2 YNNKEL (reference sequence). DNA of the CDR3: TGTGCCAGCAGCCAAGAACAGGCCGGAGTACTGTTTTTT. Amino acids: CASSQEQAGVLFF.

Ten or more counts support this clonotype. This chain joins TRBV12-3 or TRBV12-4 and TRBJ2-2; the match to TRBD1 covers 7 bases. The CDR3 runs 16 residues. With V trimmed by 3 bases and J by 7 bases, 11 bases remained unmatched. The CDR3 DNA reads as TGTGCCAGCAGTTTGGCCGGGACAGCCATCGGCGGGGAGCTGTTTTTT. Its translation is CASSLAGTAIGGELFF.

This clonotype was found many times. The chain is built from TRBV18 and TRBJ2-1; 7 bases are a match to TRBD2. There are 15 residues in the CDR3. J was trimmed by 5 bases and V by 0 bases; bases with no gene match: 4. Germline assignment: CDR1 KGHSH and CDR2 LQKENI. The CDR3 nucleotides are TGTGCCAGCTCACCACCGCTGGGAGGGGACAATGAGCAGTTCTTC. Its protein is CASSPPLGGDNEQFF.

This clonotype was counted ten times or more. Here the CDR3 reads CASSPGTGQVQFF. DNA of the CDR3: TGTGCCAGCAGTCCTGGGACAGGGCAGGTGCAGTTCTTC. The rearrangement uses TRBV13 and TRBJ2-1, with 9 positions matching TRBD1. Germline V gives CDR1 PRHDT, CDR2 FYEKMQ (reference sequence). This CDR3 is 13 amino acids long. The V and J ends lost 6 bases and 12 bases, in that order; junction bases with no gene match: 9.

The rearrangement uses TRBV19 and TRBJ2-2; 9 nucleotides match TRBD1. V shed 8 bases and J 4 bases; nucleotides not matched to a gene: 20. The germline gives CDR1 LNHDA, CDR2 SQIVND (reference sequence). The CDR3 runs to 19 residues. CDR3 sequence (DNA): TGTGCCAGTCTCCCCACCGGGACAGGGCTCATCATGGGCACCGGGGAGCTGTTTTTT. Translating it yields CASLPTGTGLIMGTGELFF.

This clonotype was observed at least ten times. The chain employs TRBV13 and TRBJ2-7, with TRBD1 matching 12 bases. V shed 5 bases, J shed 3 bases, and the junction held 5 bases outside the gene matches. CDR3 length equals 15 residues. CDR1 PRHDT and CDR2 FYEKMQ come from the germline V gene (reference sequence). The CDR3 spells CASSARDRGLYEQYF. Here the CDR3 DNA reads TGTGCCAGCAGCGCCCGGGACAGGGGGCTCTACGAGCAGTACTTC.

V usage is TRBV7-9 and J usage is TRBJ1-4; 10 nucleotides match TRBD1. V lost 5 bases, J lost 7 bases, and 4 bases stayed unmatched. The CDR3 runs 14 residues. Germline CDR1 reads SEHNR; CDR2 reads FQNEAQ (reference sequence). The CDR3 region has the DNA TGTGCCAGCAGCGTAGGGACAGGGGTTGAAAAACTGTTTTTT. This sequence encodes CASSVGTGVEKLFF.

This clonotype came up many times. Here the CDR3 DNA reads TGTGCCAGCAGGACGGATTTTGGAAACACCATATATTTT. Protein product: CASRTDFGNTIYF. The chain recombines TRBV2 with TRBJ1-3, with D hard to call. The CDR3 totals 13 residues. V shed 6 bases and J shed 3 bases, with 9 bases lying between them. The V gene's germline CDR1 is SNHLY and CDR2 FYNNEI.

The rearrangement joins TRBV29-1 to TRBJ1-1; no clear D gene. CDR1 is SQVTM and CDR2 is ANQGSEA in the germline V gene. V was shortened by 4 bases and J by 4 bases, with 7 bases between the two germline ends. CDR3 size: 11 residues. DNA for the CDR3: TGCAGCGTTGGTGCGCTCACTGAAGCTTTCTTT. The encoded protein is CSVGALTEAFF.

There are many counts of this clonotype. The CDR3 bases are TGTGCCAGCAGCCAAGCATTGTGGGGACCCCGACCAGATACGCAGTATTTT. Translation gives CASSQALWGPRPDTQYF. The gene calls are TRBV14 and TRBJ2-3, with D perhaps assigned TRBD1 or TRBD2 (5 bases each). Germline V gene data show CDR1 as SGHDN and CDR2 as FVKESK. The V end lost 1 base, the J end lost 4 bases, and 18 bases lay between the germline ends. The CDR3 covers 17 residues.

In its sample, this clonotype was seen a few times. The V call is TRBV10-3, the J call TRBJ1-5; D not resolved. The CDR3 is made up of 10 amino acids. From germline, CDR1 is ENHRY and CDR2 SYGVKD. CDR3 in amino acids: CPLVEEPQHF. The CDR3 coding sequence is TGTCCTCTGGTTGAGGAGCCCCAGCATTTT.

This clonotype was observed a handful of times. The V and J genes are TRBV7-9 and TRBJ1-2; D unclear. This CDR3 spans 13 amino acids. Trimming removed 2 bases from V and 6 bases from J, with 10 bases in between. Germline loops: CDR1 SEHNR, CDR2 FQNEAQ (reference sequence). The CDR3 DNA is TGTGCCAGCAGCTTAAGTTTGGGTGATGGCTACACCTTC. Translation gives CASSLSLGDGYTF.

V usage is TRBV6-2 or TRBV6-3 and J usage is TRBJ2-3; possible D gene TRBD1, 6 bases. V gave up 5 bases and J gave up 2 bases, with 14 bases separating them. Germline V gives CDR1 MNHEY, CDR2 SVGEGT. CDR3 size: 15 residues. The CDR3 loop is CASSGQIKYTDTQYF. CDR3 DNA sequence: TGTGCCAGCAGTGGACAGATAAAATACACAGATACGCAGTATTTT.

The V gene is TRBV4-2, the J gene TRBJ2-3; 16 positions match TRBD2. The V and J ends lost 4 bases and 6 bases, in that order; junction bases with no gene match: 7. The germline V gene encodes CDR1 LGHNA and CDR2 YNFKEQ. CDR3 length equals 17 residues. The CDR3 spells CASSPGTSGGAGDTQYF. The CDR3 DNA reads as TGTGCCAGCAGCCCTGGGACTAGCGGGGGGGCGGGGGATACGCAGTATTTT.

This clonotype was picked up many times. This chain links TRBV2 with TRBJ2-1; a weak D match, TRBD1 (6 bases). The V end was cut by 6 bases, the J end by 4 bases, with 10 bases between. CDR3 length: 13 amino acids. Germline V gene data show CDR1 as SNHLY and CDR2 as FYNNEI. CDR3 bases: TGTGCCAGCAGCTTTAGGGGGTACAATGAGCAGTTCTTC. Translating gives CASSFRGYNEQFF.

This clonotype has a count of ten or more. The rearrangement links TRBV4-1 to TRBJ2-7; the match to TRBD1 covers 8 bases. The CDR3 is made up of 14 amino acids. Germline loops: CDR1 MGHRA, CDR2 YSYEKL. With V trimmed by 5 bases and J by 2 bases, 5 bases remained unmatched. The DNA for the CDR3 is TGCGCCAGCAGCTCACTACAGGGGGCCTACGAGCAGTACTTC. Amino acids: CASSSLQGAYEQYF.

This clonotype was picked up many times. The chain carries TRBV4-1 and TRBJ1-1; tentatively, D is TRBD1 (6 bases). This CDR3 is 15 amino acids long. Between the trimmed V and J ends, which lost 1 base and 1 base, there was a span of 10 bases. Germline CDR1 is MGHRA and CDR2 is YSYEKL. CDR3 nucleotides: TGCGCCAGCAGCCAAGTCCCGGGGGCGAACACTGAAGCTTTCTTT. Residues: CASSQVPGANTEAFF.

This clonotype has a count of ten or more. This chain joins TRBV18 and TRBJ2-3, with unresolved D. CDR1 KGHSH and CDR2 LQKENI come from the germline V gene. The CDR3 has 14 residues. Trimming removed 5 bases from V and 1 base from J, with 10 bases in between. The CDR3 nucleotides read TGTGCCAGCTCATCTGAGGTACGCACAGATACGCAGTATTTT. It encodes CASSSEVRTDTQYF.

This clonotype was seen repeatedly, ten times or more. This rearrangement joins TRBV18 to TRBJ1-2; D is undetermined. The CDR3 runs 15 residues. Trimming cost V 5 bases and J 2 bases, with 15 bases left between them. Germline-derived CDR1 and CDR2 are KGHSH and LQKENI. The DNA for the CDR3 is TGTGCCAGCTCATCGCGGAGACGAGGGAACTATGGCTACACCTTC. Translation: CASSSRRRGNYGYTF.